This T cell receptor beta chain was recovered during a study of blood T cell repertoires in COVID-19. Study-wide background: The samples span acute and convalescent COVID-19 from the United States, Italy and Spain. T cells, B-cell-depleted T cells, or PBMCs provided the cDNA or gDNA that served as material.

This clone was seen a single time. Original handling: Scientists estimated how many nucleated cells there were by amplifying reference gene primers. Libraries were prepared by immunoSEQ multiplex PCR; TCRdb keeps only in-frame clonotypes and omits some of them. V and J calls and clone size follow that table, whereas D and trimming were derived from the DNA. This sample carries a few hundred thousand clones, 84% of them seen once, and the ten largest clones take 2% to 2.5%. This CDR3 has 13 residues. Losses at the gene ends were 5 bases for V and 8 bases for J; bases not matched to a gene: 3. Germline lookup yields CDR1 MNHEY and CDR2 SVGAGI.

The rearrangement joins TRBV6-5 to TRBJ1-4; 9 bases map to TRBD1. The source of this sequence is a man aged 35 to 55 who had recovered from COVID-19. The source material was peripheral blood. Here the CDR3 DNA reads TGTGCCAGCAGTCCGGGGACAGGGGAAAAACTGTTTTTT. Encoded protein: CASSPGTGEKLFF.